A selection of T cell receptor beta chains follows, all from one sample in a study of T-cell memory formation after mild COVID-19. In TCRdb, the 5' RACE reads were re-called with MiXCR into one record per CDR3 protein. This sample carries about 500,000 distinct CDR3 sequences, around 21% of them seen once, and the ten largest clones take under 15%. Sequencing input: PBMCs or a T cell subset sorted from them (not recorded which). These receptors originate from an adult woman who had mild COVID-19 (a few samples of this study predate the infection). Cell type and time point are not known. CDR3s include the opening cysteine and the closing phenylalanine or tryptophan. The D gene is left open where the match is weak. Size is omitted from some rows. Given values are once, few, many or a class for expanded clones.

.,few,14,TRBV7-2,TRBJ2-5,CASGHRDIPKTQYF,TGTGCCAGCGGCCACCGGGATATCCCGAAGACCCAGTACTTC
.,.,11,TRBV29-1,TRBJ2-1,CSVDVGNEQFF,TGCAGCGTTGATGTGGGTAATGAGCAGTTCTTC
.,few,12,TRBV6-6,TRBJ2-1,CASREPGNEQFF,TGTGCCAGCAGGGAGCCTGGTAATGAGCAGTTCTTC
.,few,16,TRBV30,TRBJ1-1,CAWSVEKGVVGTEAFF,TGTGCCTGGAGTGTAGAAAAGGGGGTTGTCGGGACTGAAGCTTTCTTT
.,many,13,TRBV7-8,TRBJ2-3,CASSLVYTDTQYF,TGTGCCAGCAGCTTAGTTTACACAGATACGCAGTATTTT
.,few,16,TRBV29-1,TRBJ2-1,CSVEDLDDRSYNEQFF,TGCAGCGTTGAAGATTTAGACGATCGCTCCTACAATGAGCAGTTCTTC
.,few,17,TRBV14,TRBJ2-2,CASSQVHSTSNTGELFF,TGTGCCAGCAGCCAAGTCCATTCCACTTCGAACACCGGGGAGCTGTTTTTT
TRBD1,few,13,TRBV5-1,TRBJ2-1,CASSFRGLNEQFF,TGCGCCAGCAGCTTCAGGGGGCTGAATGAGCAGTTCTTC
.,.,17,TRBV7-9,TRBJ2-5,CASSNRRFSGAQETQYF,TGTGCCAGCAGCAACCGCCGGTTTAGCGGTGCACAAGAGACCCAGTACTTC
.,.,14,TRBV4-1,TRBJ1-2,CASSQGKGNYGYTF,TGCGCCAGCAGCCAAGGGAAGGGGAACTATGGCTACACCTTC
.,many,13,TRBV7-2,TRBJ1-1,CASSFGGNTEAFF,TGTGCCAGCAGCTTTGGAGGGAACACTGAAGCTTTCTTT
.,.,15,TRBV21-1,TRBJ2-5,CAGVGAGASQETQYF,.
TRBD1,.,15,TRBV6-5,TRBJ2-7,CASSYVRRGSYEQYF,TGTGCCAGCAGTTACGTCCGCAGGGGGTCATACGAGCAGTACTTC
.,few,15,TRBV5-5,TRBJ2-3,CASSLVASTRDTQYF,TGTGCCAGCAGCTTGGTAGCGTCCACGCGGGATACGCAGTATTTT
.,.,16,TRBV6-2/TRBV6-3,TRBJ2-7,CASTTTSSGRDYEQYF,TGTGCCAGCACTACAACATCCTCCGGCCGGGACTACGAGCAGTACTTC
.,.,15,TRBV18,TRBJ1-1,CASSPPYRANTEAFF,TGTGCCAGCTCACCACCCTACCGGGCGAACACTGAAGCTTTCTTT
.,.,15,TRBV2,TRBJ2-5,CASLGRGGEQETQYF,TGTGCCAGCCTAGGGCGAGGAGGGGAACAAGAGACCCAGTACTTC
.,.,13,TRBV18,TRBJ1-1,CASSPPPDLEAFF,TGTGCCAGCTCACCACCCCCAGATCTTGAAGCTTTCTTT
TRBD1,many,11,TRBV20-1,TRBJ2-5,CSATGGETQYF,TGCAGTGCTACAGGGGGAGAGACCCAGTACTTC
.,few,14,TRBV12-3/TRBV12-4,TRBJ1-2,CASTLAGVNYGYTF,TGTGCCAGCACCCTCGCCGGGGTTAACTATGGCTACACCTTC
TRBD2,few,14,TRBV7-9,TRBJ2-7,CASSPTSGRYEQYF,TGTGCCAGCAGCCCGACTAGCGGGAGGTACGAGCAGTACTTC
.,.,14,TRBV20-1,TRBJ1-2,CSARGGSQNYGYTF,TGCAGTGCTAGGGGTGGCAGCCAGAACTATGGCTACACCTTC